A selection of T cell receptor beta chains follows, all from one sample in a study of blood T cell repertoires in COVID-19. TCRdb's table, derived via immunoSEQ multiplex PCR, lists solely in-frame clones and lacks some. The sample carries approximately 250,000 clones, about 83% recorded once. Sample: peripheral blood. The receptor set was obtained from a man aged 45-65 years with acute or convalescent COVID-19. CDR3s include the opening cysteine and the closing phenylalanine or tryptophan. Each record gives: D gene, V gene, clone size, J gene, CDR3 protein, CDR3 DNA. A D gene is named only where the DNA matches it firmly. Only part of the rows carry a size: once, few, many, or a class if the clone is expanded.

D: TRBD1
V: TRBV2
size: .
J: TRBJ1-2
CDR3: CASRRTGTFYGYTF
DNA: TGTGCCAGCAGACGGACAGGAACTTTCTATGGCTACACCTTC

D: TRBD1
V: TRBV19
size: .
J: TRBJ1-1
CDR3: CASSPTGVNEAFF
DNA: TGTGCCAGTAGCCCGACAGGGGTAAATGAAGCTTTCTTT

D: TRBD2
V: TRBV7-6
size: .
J: TRBJ2-2
CDR3: CASGTSGPNTGELFF
DNA: TGTGCCAGCGGGACTAGCGGGCCCAACACCGGGGAGCTGTTTTTT

D: TRBD1
V: TRBV5-1
size: .
J: TRBJ1-2
CDR3: CASSSDRVSPSYTF
DNA: TGCGCCAGCAGCTCGGACAGGGTCTCGCCGAGCTACACCTTC

D: TRBD2
V: TRBV9
size: few
J: TRBJ2-1
CDR3: CASSVGGGRRTYNEQFF
DNA: TGTGCCAGCAGCGTAGGAGGCGGGAGGAGGACCTACAATGAGCAGTTCTTC

D: .
V: TRBV6-6
size: .
J: TRBJ1-2
CDR3: CASSEGVRYGYTF
DNA: TGTGCCAGCAGTGAGGGGGTTCGGTATGGCTACACCTTC

D: .
V: TRBV27
size: .
J: TRBJ2-5
CDR3: CASSLTASFPQETQYF
DNA: TGTGCCAGCAGTTTGACGGCTAGCTTCCCCCAAGAGACCCAGTACTTC

D: TRBD1
V: TRBV5-4
size: .
J: TRBJ1-5
CDR3: CASSMDRGDQPQHF
DNA: TGTGCCAGCAGCATGGACAGGGGGGATCAGCCCCAGCATTTT

D: .
V: TRBV19
size: .
J: TRBJ2-6
CDR3: CASKPGHTQSGANVLTF
DNA: TGTGCCAGCAAGCCGGGACACACACAGTCTGGGGCCAACGTCCTGACTTTC

D: .
V: TRBV27
size: .
J: TRBJ2-7
CDR3: CASSFNYEQYF
DNA: TGTGCCAGCAGTTTCAATTACGAGCAGTACTTC

D: TRBD1
V: TRBV29-1
size: once
J: TRBJ1-1
CDR3: CSVRWGTGGGGGKTEAFF
DNA: TGCAGCGTCCGATGGGGGACAGGAGGCGGAGGGGGAAAGACTGAAGCTTTCTTT

D: .
V: TRBV6-5
size: .
J: TRBJ2-1
CDR3: CASGDTVEFF
DNA: TGTGCCAGCGGCGACACGGTCGAGTTCTTC

D: .
V: TRBV28
size: .
J: TRBJ2-6
CDR3: CASSFPSTGANVLTF
DNA: TGTGCCAGCAGTTTCCCTTCTACTGGGGCCAACGTCCTGACTTTC

D: .
V: TRBV13
size: few
J: TRBJ2-7
CDR3: CASSLRTGINYEQYF
DNA: TGTGCCAGCAGCTTAAGAACAGGGATTAACTACGAGCAGTACTTC

D: .
V: TRBV11-2
size: few
J: TRBJ2-7
CDR3: CASSLGRGPTYEQYF
DNA: TGTGCCAGCAGCTTAGGACGGGGTCCAACCTACGAGCAGTACTTC

D: TRBD1
V: TRBV6-5
size: .
J: TRBJ1-2
CDR3: CASRGQGGSGYTF
DNA: TGTGCCAGCAGGGGACAGGGCGGGAGTGGCTACACCTTC

D: .
V: TRBV28
size: .
J: TRBJ2-6
CDR3: CASSLSGANVLTF
DNA: TGTGCCAGCAGTCTCTCTGGGGCCAACGTCCTGACTTTC

D: TRBD1
V: TRBV11-3
size: .
J: TRBJ1-4
CDR3: CASSLGGQGVEKLFF
DNA: TGTGCCAGCAGCTTAGGGGGACAGGGAGTCGAAAAACTGTTTTTT

D: TRBD1
V: TRBV5-1
size: .
J: TRBJ2-7
CDR3: CASSSGTGGSEQYF
DNA: TGCGCCAGCAGCTCCGGGACAGGGGGGTCCGAGCAGTACTTC

D: TRBD1
V: TRBV6-5
size: .
J: TRBJ2-7
CDR3: CASGADRGPREQYF
DNA: TGTGCCAGCGGGGCCGACAGGGGGCCTCGTGAGCAGTACTTC

D: TRBD1
V: TRBV18
size: .
J: TRBJ1-6
CDR3: CASSPERQGGGYSPLHF
DNA: TGTGCCAGCTCACCCGAACGACAGGGGGGTGGATATTCACCCCTCCACTTT

D: .
V: TRBV5-1
size: .
J: TRBJ2-7
CDR3: CASSGGYEQYF
DNA: TGCGCCAGCAGCGGAGGCTACGAGCAGTACTTC

D: .
V: TRBV18
size: .
J: TRBJ2-7
CDR3: CASSPGSYEQYF
DNA: TGTGCCAGCTCACCAGGGAGCTACGAGCAGTACTTC

D: .
V: TRBV18
size: few
J: TRBJ2-7
CDR3: CASSPIGGRAYYEQYF
DNA: TGTGCCAGCTCACCAATAGGCGGCAGGGCCTACTACGAGCAGTACTTC

D: .
V: TRBV24-1
size: .
J: TRBJ2-1
CDR3: CATRGAPGGQFF
DNA: TGTGCCACCAGAGGGGCACCGGGCGGGCAGTTCTTC

D: TRBD1
V: TRBV5-1
size: .
J: TRBJ2-3
CDR3: CASNYRGPSTDTQYF
DNA: TGCGCCAGCAATTACAGGGGACCCTCCACAGATACGCAGTATTTT

D: TRBD1
V: TRBV5-4
size: .
J: TRBJ2-7
CDR3: CASSFSRQGTYEQYF
DNA: TGTGCCAGCAGCTTTAGCCGACAGGGGACCTACGAGCAGTACTTC

D: TRBD1
V: TRBV6-1
size: once
J: TRBJ1-2
CDR3: CASSEALGRGAGYTF
DNA: TGTGCCAGCAGTGAAGCGCTTGGCAGGGGGGCGGGCTACACCTTC

D: .
V: TRBV18
size: .
J: TRBJ1-2
CDR3: CASSPVPGGTYGYTF
DNA: TGTGCCAGCTCACCAGTCCCAGGCGGGACCTATGGCTACACCTTC

D: TRBD1
V: TRBV18
size: .
J: TRBJ1-1
CDR3: CASSPTQGEGTEAFF
DNA: TGTGCCAGCTCACCGACACAGGGGGAGGGCACTGAAGCTTTCTTT

D: TRBD1
V: TRBV7-3
size: .
J: TRBJ1-2
CDR3: CASSLAPKTGEWDYGYTF
DNA: TGTGCCAGCAGCTTAGCCCCCAAAACAGGGGAGTGGGACTATGGCTACACCTTC

D: .
V: TRBV6-5
size: .
J: TRBJ1-1
CDR3: CASSYGDKSHSAFF
DNA: TGTGCCAGCAGTTACGGTGACAAGTCACACTCAGCTTTCTTT

D: .
V: TRBV3-1/TRBV3-2
size: .
J: TRBJ2-7
CDR3: CASSQQGGQYF
DNA: TGTGCCAGCAGCCAACAGGGTGGGCAGTACTTC

D: TRBD1
V: TRBV30
size: .
J: TRBJ1-6
CDR3: CAWGPLDRGQFSPLHF
DNA: TGTGCCTGGGGCCCGCTAGACAGGGGGCAGTTTTCACCCCTCCACTTT

D: .
V: TRBV19
size: .
J: TRBJ2-3
CDR3: CASSIYSSDTQYF
DNA: TGTGCCAGTAGTATTTATTCTTCGGATACGCAGTATTTT

D: .
V: TRBV5-6
size: .
J: TRBJ2-5
CDR3: CASSPVREETQYF
DNA: TGTGCCAGCAGCCCCGTCCGGGAAGAGACCCAGTACTTC

D: TRBD1
V: TRBV19
size: .
J: TRBJ2-2
CDR3: CASTYRGQTGELFF
DNA: TGTGCCAGTACCTACAGGGGGCAAACCGGGGAGCTGTTTTTT

D: .
V: TRBV24-1
size: few
J: TRBJ2-3
CDR3: CATSDSRRLLTDTQYF
DNA: TGTGCCACCAGTGATTCACGGAGGCTGCTCACAGATACGCAGTATTTT

D: .
V: TRBV29-1
size: .
J: TRBJ1-5
CDR3: CSVMENSNQPQHF
DNA: TGCAGCGTTATGGAGAATAGCAATCAGCCCCAGCATTTT

D: .
V: TRBV9
size: .
J: TRBJ1-6
CDR3: CASSVLPGSNSPLHF
DNA: TGTGCCAGCAGCGTTCTGCCAGGGTCCAATTCACCCCTCCACTTT

D: TRBD2
V: TRBV2
size: .
J: TRBJ2-5
CDR3: CAETSGGSEGETQYF
DNA: TGTGCCGAAACTAGCGGGGGCTCAGAGGGGGAGACCCAGTACTTC

D: TRBD2
V: TRBV6-2/TRBV6-3
size: .
J: TRBJ2-3
CDR3: CASSTPSGGTDTQYF
DNA: TGTGCCAGCAGTACCCCTAGCGGCGGCACAGATACGCAGTATTTT

D: TRBD1
V: TRBV7-6
size: .
J: TRBJ2-6
CDR3: CASSLVWTGQRFPSGANVLTF
DNA: TGTGCCAGCAGCTTAGTGTGGACAGGCCAACGTTTTCCCTCTGGGGCCAACGTCCTGACTTTC

D: TRBD1
V: TRBV7-6
size: .
J: TRBJ2-7
CDR3: CASSDRDSSYEQYF
DNA: TGTGCCAGCAGCGATCGGGACAGTTCCTACGAGCAGTACTTC

D: .
V: TRBV7-9
size: .
J: TRBJ1-1
CDR3: CASSLNSDTEAFF
DNA: TGTGCCAGCAGCTTAAATTCTGACACTGAAGCTTTCTTT

D: TRBD1
V: TRBV7-8
size: few
J: TRBJ2-7
CDR3: CASTFNRGPYEQYF
DNA: TGTGCCAGCACCTTTAACAGGGGACCCTACGAGCAGTACTTC

D: TRBD1
V: TRBV29-1
size: .
J: TRBJ2-7
CDR3: CSVLWTGHEQYF
DNA: TGCAGCGTCCTTTGGACAGGCCACGAGCAGTACTTC

D: TRBD1
V: TRBV10-3
size: .
J: TRBJ1-1
CDR3: CAISPDRDGTEAFF
DNA: TGTGCCATCAGCCCGGACAGGGACGGCACTGAAGCTTTCTTT

D: TRBD1
V: TRBV5-1
size: .
J: TRBJ2-3
CDR3: CASSGGTVYLADTQYF
DNA: TGCGCCAGCAGCGGTGGGACAGTCTATCTGGCAGATACGCAGTATTTT

D: .
V: TRBV5-1
size: .
J: TRBJ2-7
CDR3: CASSLTHELGRYEQYF
DNA: TGCGCCAGCAGCTTGACACATGAACTAGGGCGCTACGAGCAGTACTTC

D: .
V: TRBV3-1/TRBV3-2
size: .
J: TRBJ1-2
CDR3: CASSHSPRELNYGYTF
DNA: TGTGCCAGCAGCCATTCTCCCCGGGAACTTAACTATGGCTACACCTTC

D: .
V: TRBV7-9
size: once
J: TRBJ2-2
CDR3: CASSSRGGNGELFF
DNA: TGTGCCAGCAGCTCCCGTGGGGGGAACGGGGAGCTGTTTTTT

D: TRBD1
V: TRBV7-3
size: .
J: TRBJ1-6
CDR3: CASSTTGRNSPLHF
DNA: TGTGCCAGCAGCACGACAGGGAGAAATTCACCCCTCCACTTT

D: .
V: TRBV30
size: .
J: TRBJ2-3
CDR3: CAWSVGADTDTQYF
DNA: TGTGCCTGGAGTGTGGGGGCAGACACAGATACGCAGTATTTT

D: .
V: TRBV2
size: .
J: TRBJ2-7
CDR3: CASSDGGYEQYF
DNA: TGTGCCAGCAGTGACGGGGGATACGAGCAGTACTTC

D: .
V: TRBV3-1/TRBV3-2
size: once
J: TRBJ2-1
CDR3: CASSQTSNSRDEQFF
DNA: TGTGCCAGCAGCCAGACTAGTAATTCGAGGGATGAGCAGTTCTTC

D: .
V: TRBV6-6
size: .
J: TRBJ2-6
CDR3: CASSLQQAYSGANVLTF
DNA: TGTGCCAGCAGTCTACAACAGGCGTACTCTGGGGCCAACGTCCTGACTTTC

D: .
V: TRBV7-9
size: .
J: TRBJ2-6
CDR3: CASSSGANVLTF
DNA: TGTGCCAGCTCGTCTGGGGCCAACGTCCTGACTTTC

D: .
V: TRBV28
size: few
J: TRBJ1-5
CDR3: CASRPTGYQPQHF
DNA: TGTGCCAGCAGACCTACAGGGTACCAGCCCCAGCATTTT